The T cell receptor (beta chain) described here comes from a study of shared clonotypes between healthy human individuals. With respect to this clone: Its specificity is not known.

Some clones are missing from TCRdb's copy, which holds only in-frame ones; the method was immunoSEQ multiplex PCR. This table has about 1 million clones, about 76% appearing once. V was shortened by 3 bases and J by 3 bases, with 13 bases between the two germline ends. This CDR3 is built from 14 residues. In germline, CDR1 is SGDLS, CDR2 YYNGEE. Whole-study findings and limits: Roughly 5.3% of naive CD4 clonotypes were common to several donors.

This TCR was sampled from a man aged 18 to 29 in good health. The genes are TRBV9 and TRBJ2-7; D may be TRBD2 (6 bases). Sequencing input: memory CD4+ T cells sorted from blood. Subset reported: CD45RA-negative fraction. Written as DNA, the CDR3 is TGTGCCAGCAGCGCCCGGACGGGGGACTACGAGCAGTACTTC. Protein product: CASSARTGDYEQYF.